This T cell receptor (beta chain) was captured in a study of human T cells and chemical hapten exposure. TCRdb reprocessed the RACE reads with MiXCR, giving one entry per CDR3 protein. The table includes just over 350,000 distinct CDR3 sequences, around 6% detected once. This clonotype was seen a few times. Its antigen is not identified. The sample's time point: patch test 2, 6 weeks after DPC sensitization. The treatment: therapeutic diphenylcyclopropenone sensitization with weekly scalp DPC. Overall study results and limits: PT1 expanded TCR counts and patch test score were linked, and their correlation was positive.

The CDR3 consists of 13 residues. The V end was cut by 2 bases, the J end by 7 bases, with 9 bases between. Germline V gene sequence: CDR1 SNHLY, CDR2 FYNNEI. The genes are TRBV2 and TRBJ1-5; D call uncertain. The material sequenced was whole blood, taken in connection with sensitization to the hapten diphenylcyclopropenone (DPC). This clonotype was sampled from a woman under 30 with alopecia areata. Some clones in this sample may be carry-over from other donors' samples. The CDR3 DNA follows: TGTGCCAGCAGTGAACAGGCCCGGCAGCCCCAGCATTTT. Amino acids: CASSEQARQPQHF.